This T cell receptor (beta chain) was sequenced during a study of T cell changes during pregnancy in multiple sclerosis. Sequenced by immunoSEQ multiplex PCR; TCRdb stores in-frame clones only, minus some. The sample has some 30,000 clones; roughly 90% are singletons. Germline V gene lookup returns CDR1 SGHRS and CDR2 YFSETQ. CDR3 size: 15 residues. The V gene lost 0 bases and the J gene lost 2 bases, with 9 bases spanning the gap. Source: CD4+ T cells from peripheral blood mononuclear cells, taken in the third trimester of pregnancy. This chain uses TRBV5-1 with TRBJ2-1; TRBD2 is a possible D gene (6 bases). The source is a female donor in good health, enrolled as a control in a pregnancy study. CDR3 sequence: CASSLVGGTYNEQFF. Written as DNA, the CDR3 is TGCGCCAGCAGCTTGGTCGGCGGGACCTACAATGAGCAGTTCTTC.